This TCR beta chain was observed in a study of graft-versus-host responses after intestinal transplantation. About the study: Among the recipients, all got anti-thymocyte globulin induction and then tacrolimus and steroids for 2 to 3 years. Notes on the study in general: GvH clone levels peaked in circulation, and this peak was associated with early post-transplant HvG declines.

The CDR3 runs to 15 residues. The germline CDR1 and CDR2 sequences are LNHDA and SQIVND (reference sequence). V was pared by 3 bases and J by 8 bases, with 16 bases between. The count of this clone is one. Its specificity is not known. Generated by immunoSEQ multiplex PCR, the TCRdb table keeps only in-frame clones and is missing some. The sample has some 120,000 clones, 90% to 95% seen once. The rearrangement uses TRBV19 and TRBJ1-4; a weak D match, TRBD1 (5 bases). The sample was unstimulated CD4+ T cells sorted from spleen or lymph node cells, taken before intestinal transplant. The origin of this receptor is a human donor who received an intestinal transplant. The CDR3 sequence is CASSIGTPLGEKLFF. DNA of the CDR3: TGTGCCAGTAGTATCGGGACTCCCCTGGGGGAAAAACTGTTTTTT.